This TCR beta chain was sequenced for a study of blood T cells in healthy people across ages. Study results and limitations: Age brought a roughly linear fall in TCR beta diversity measured per million T cells. A conclusive naive versus antigen-experienced comparison was prevented by the unsorted PBMCs.

Primers used in a second PCR of roughly 6 to 12 cycles were a sample-barcoded 5' primer and a J-beta primer mix. MiXCR, run by TCRdb on the 5' RACE reads, gives a single entry per CDR3 protein. Among around 820,000 distinct CDR3 sequences listed, 20% to 30% were seen once. Comments on this clonotype: What it binds is not known.

CDR3 size: 13 residues. With 4 bases removed from V and 10 bases from J, the gap between germline ends came to 11 bases. The data were also submitted as part of a second study, on T cells of mothers and their children. That investigation notes: Three healthy Caucasian mothers, along with their six children, were the donors.

The clonotype originates from a boy younger than 18 in good health. Source material: blood. The chain is built from TRBV12-3 or TRBV12-4 and TRBJ1-6; weak D call: TRBD1 (5 bases). CDR3: CASSSPGTSPLHF. As DNA, the CDR3 is TGTGCCAGCAGTTCCCCCGGGACCTCACCCCTCCACTTT.